This T cell receptor (beta chain) stems from a study of control samples from healthy donors and cancer patients. Trimming removed 1 base from V and 6 bases from J, with 12 bases in between. The CDR3 sequence is 14 residues long. The germline CDR1 and CDR2 sequences are SGHDN and FVKESK. Profiled with immunoSEQ multiplex PCR; TCRdb holds only in-frame clones, not every one. The sample contains approximately 210,000 clones, approximately 90% of which appear only once. The source is a man aged 30 to 45 in good health. The chain combines TRBV14 with TRBJ1-2; D is undetermined. Sequencing was done on a sample of blood. DNA for the CDR3: TGTGCCAGCAGCCAAGGCCTGAAGCACCATGGCTACACCTTC. Its protein is CASSQGLKHHGYTF. The variable domain in full, completed from reference TRBV14 and TRBJ1-2, reads EAGVTQFPSHSVIEKGQTVTLRCDPISGHDNLYWYRRVMGKEIKFLLHFVKESKQDESGMPNNRFLAERTGGTYSTLKVQPAELEDSGVYFCASSQGLKHHGYTFGSGTRLTVV.